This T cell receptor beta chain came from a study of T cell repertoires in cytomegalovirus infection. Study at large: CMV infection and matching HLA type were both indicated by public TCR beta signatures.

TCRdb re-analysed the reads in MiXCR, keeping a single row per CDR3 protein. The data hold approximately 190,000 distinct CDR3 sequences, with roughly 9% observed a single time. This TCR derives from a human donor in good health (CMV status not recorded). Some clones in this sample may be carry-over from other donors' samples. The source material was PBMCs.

CDR3 DNA sequence: TGTGCCAGCAGCTTAGTAGGACCGGGAGGTGAAGCTTTCTTT. Translation gives CASSLVGPGGEAFF. The gene calls are TRBV13 and TRBJ1-1; D uncertain. This CDR3 region has 14 residues. The V gene lost 1 base and the J gene lost 7 bases, with 13 bases spanning the gap. Germline loops: CDR1 PRHDT, CDR2 FYEKMQ (reference sequence). Looking up the rest from reference TRBV13 and TRBJ1-1 gives the full variable domain: AAGVIQSPRHLIKEKRETATLKCYPIPRHDTVYWYQQGPGQDPQFLISFYEKMQSDKGSIPDRFSAQQFSDYHSELNMSSLELGDSALYFCASSLVGPGGEAFFGQGTRLTVV.